These 14 T cell receptor beta chains share one sample of origin, sequenced in a study of T cells in Graves' hyperthyroidism and ophthalmopathy. Using RNA transcripts as the source, TCR beta CDR3 regions were amplified. HTBI primers were employed in a first-round RT-PCR of the TCR CDR3. TCRdb reprocessed the multiplex PCR reads via MiXCR and lists one record per CDR3 protein. The sample consists of about 500,000 distinct CDR3 sequences, about 16% of them appearing once. The source material was blood. Receptors originate from a woman between 25 and 40 years old with Graves' ophthalmopathy.

This clonotype appeared many times. The chain uses TRBV10-3 and TRBJ2-5; D not certain. The V gene's germline CDR1 is ENHRY and CDR2 SYGVKD. The CDR3 loop spans 14 amino acids. Trimming left V 0 bases short and J 4 bases short, with 9 bases between. CDR3 nucleotides: TGTGCCATCAGTGAGTCGCCGGGCCCAGAGACCCAGTACTTC. Amino acids: CAISESPGPETQYF.

This clonotype was observed a few times. The chain links TRBV7-2 to TRBJ2-3, with 14 bases identical to TRBD2. CDR1 SGHTA and CDR2 FQGNSA come from the germline V gene. CDR3 length equals 22 residues. V gave up 5 bases and J gave up 2 bases; unmatched junction bases: 21. CDR3 DNA: TGTGCCAGCAGCCCCTTCGGACTAGCGGGAGGATTACGGGACGAGGACACAGATACGCAGTATTTT. Protein product: CASSPFGLAGGLRDEDTDTQYF. Supplemented by reference TRBV7-2 and TRBJ2-3, the full variable domain reads GAGVSQSPSNKVTEKGKDVELRCDPISGHTALYWYRQSLGQGLEFLIYFQGNSAPDKSGLPSDRFSAERTGGSVSTLTIQRTQQEDSAVYLCASSPFGLAGGLRDEDTDTQYFGPGTRLTVL.

This clonotype appeared many times. The V call is TRBV18, the J call TRBJ1-1; 9 nucleotides align to TRBD1. This CDR3 is built from 17 residues. Per the germline V gene, CDR1 is KGHSH and CDR2 is LQKENI. The J segment lost 5 bases and the V segment lost 5 bases, leaving 15 bases of the junction unmatched. The CDR3 DNA reads as TGTGCCAGCTCAGCGAGTCGGGGACAGGGAGGAGGGACTGAAGCTTTCTTT. This translates into CASSASRGQGGGTEAFF. Looking up the rest from reference TRBV18 and TRBJ1-1 gives the full variable domain: NAGVMQNPRHLVRRRGQEARLRCSPMKGHSHVYWYRQLPEEGLKFMVYLQKENIIDESGMPKERFSAEFPKEGPSILRIQQVVRGDSAAYFCASSASRGQGGGTEAFFGQGTRLTVV.

The chain is built from TRBV3-2 and TRBJ1-1; TRBD1, the D gene given by the table, was not confirmed from the DNA. TRBV3-2 is a listed pseudogene. CDR3 length: 13 residues. The CDR3: CASRDRGGTEAFF. Written as DNA, the CDR3 is TGTGCCAGTCGGGACAGGGGAGGCACTGAAGCTTTCTTT.

At least ten counts were recorded for this clonotype. The chain combines TRBV20-1 with TRBJ2-3, with 8 bases fitting TRBD2. J gave up 5 bases and V 7 bases, and 11 bases lay outside the gene matches. Germline V gives CDR1 DFQATT, CDR2 SNEGSKA (reference sequence). This CDR3 is 14 amino acids long. The chain's CDR3 is CSVFQREHVDTQYF. In DNA form, the CDR3 reads TGCAGTGTGTTCCAGCGGGAGCATGTAGATACGCAGTATTTT.

This clonotype was recorded a few times. The chain links TRBV20-1 to TRBJ2-5; 12 bases match TRBD1. The CDR3 covers 15 residues. From germline, CDR1 is DFQATT and CDR2 SNEGSKA (reference sequence). V gave up 5 bases and J gave up 5 bases; unmatched junction bases: 9. CDR3 DNA: TGCAGTGCTCCTCGGGACAGGGGGCGCGGGGAGACCCAGTACTTC. It yields the protein CSAPRDRGRGETQYF.

This clonotype was found many times. This chain uses TRBV7-8 with TRBJ2-7; D is perhaps TRBD1 or TRBD2 (5 bases each). CDR1 and CDR2 (germline): SGHVS, FQNEAQ. V was clipped by 3 bases and J by 6 bases, with 12 bases between them. There are 13 residues in the CDR3. The CDR3 nucleotides read TGTGCCAGCAGCTTCTCGGGACCCCTCGAGCAGTACTTC. Its protein is CASSFSGPLEQYF.

For this clonotype: This could be a read error, since a much larger clone is one nucleotide away. The chain carries TRBV11-2 and TRBJ2-7; TRBD1 agrees at 10 bases. CDR1 and CDR2 from the germline V gene are SGHAT and FQNNGV. The CDR3 totals 15 residues. The CDR3 sequence is CGSSLTRDRGYEQYF. The DNA for the CDR3 is TGTGGCAGCAGCTTGACGAGGGACAGGGGCTACGAGCAGTACTTC.

This clonotype was found a few times. At one end the junction does not follow the germline gene, possibly because of a read error. The chain joins TRBV7-3 to TRBJ2-2, with 9 nucleotides matching TRBD2. The CDR3 runs 19 residues. CDR1 SGHTA and CDR2 FQGTGA come from the germline V gene. In DNA, the CDR3 is TGTGCCAGCAGCTTAACGACCTATAGCGGGAGCGGGGACACCGGGGAGCCGTTTTTT. It translates to CASSLTTYSGSGDTGEPFF.

This clonotype was recorded at least ten times. The V call is TRBV28, the J call TRBJ1-1; D not resolved. CDR1 and CDR2 (germline): MDHEN, SYDVKM. V was trimmed by 2 bases and J by 11 bases, leaving 12 bases between them. The CDR3 has 12 residues. The CDR3 bases are TGTGCCAGCAGTTTAAATCTCATAGGGGCTTTCTTT. Protein sequence: CASSLNLIGAFF.

This clonotype was detected ten times or more. The V call is TRBV13, the J call TRBJ2-1; 8 nucleotides match TRBD1. CDR1 and CDR2 from the germline V gene are PRHDT and FYEKMQ (reference sequence). V shed 5 bases, J shed 3 bases, and the junction held 9 bases outside the gene matches. The CDR3 totals 16 residues. CDR3: CASSAPQDRVYNEQFF. DNA for the CDR3: TGTGCCAGCAGCGCCCCCCAGGACAGGGTCTACAATGAGCAGTTCTTC.

In this sample, this clonotype turned up many times. The chain links TRBV6-2 or TRBV6-3 to TRBJ2-7, with D possibly TRBD2 on 6 matching bases. The CDR3 runs to 14 residues. Germline V gives CDR1 MNHEY, CDR2 SVGEGT. With 7 bases removed from V and 4 bases from J, the gap between germline ends came to 17 bases. CDR3 in DNA: TGTGCCAGCACGATACCGGGACTTCAATACGAGCAGTACTTC. The encoded protein is CASTIPGLQYEQYF.

In the case of this clonotype: At one boundary the junction diverges from the germline segment, which might be a read error. The chain couples TRBV19 to TRBJ2-1; D unresolved. The CDR3 has 13 residues. Germline V gene lookup returns CDR1 LNHDA and CDR2 SQIVND (reference sequence). The CDR3 loop is CASSAMTYDEQFF. Here the CDR3 DNA reads TGTGCCAGTAGCGCTATGACCTACGATGAGCAGTTCTTC. Variable domain in full (rest from reference TRBV19 and TRBJ2-1): DGGITQSPKYLFRKEGQNVTLSCEQNLNHDAMYWYRQDPGQGLRLIYYSQIVNDFQKGDIAEGYSVSREKKESFPLTVTSAQKNPTAFYLCASSAMTYDEQFFGPGTRLTVL.

This clonotype was seen many times. The chain employs TRBV2 and TRBJ2-3; TRBD1 aligns across 7 bases. Germline CDR1 SNHLY, CDR2 FYNNEI. The V gene end was trimmed by 6 bases and the J gene end by 1 base; junction bases not matched to a gene: 10. The CDR3 spans 16 residues. The CDR3 DNA reads as TGTGCCAGCAGGAGAGATAGGACAGGACGCACAGATACGCAGTATTTT. Protein: CASRRDRTGRTDTQYF.